The source of this TCR beta chain is a study of identifying expanded T cells in peripheral blood. Regarding this clone: Its antigen is as yet unknown.

The V end lost 7 bases, the J end lost 0 bases, and 19 bases lay between the germline ends. The CDR3 is made up of 18 amino acids. Germline V CDR1 and CDR2: LNHDA, SQIVND (reference sequence). Overall study results and limits: Clone count variance between roughly two-week samples rose with total template count.

No infections or other immune events were documented during collection. Here immunoSEQ multiplex PCR was the method, and the copy in TCRdb shows in-frame clones only, minus some. The table has around 120,000 clones, 75% to 90% seen once. Input material: blood. This chain uses TRBV19 with TRBJ1-6; maybe TRBD1 (6 bases). The receptor comes from a person between 18 and 69 years old in good health. CDR3: CASTSDRLKSSYNSPLHF. CDR3 sequence (DNA): TGTGCCAGTACCTCGGACAGACTAAAGAGCTCCTATAATTCACCCCTCCACTTT.